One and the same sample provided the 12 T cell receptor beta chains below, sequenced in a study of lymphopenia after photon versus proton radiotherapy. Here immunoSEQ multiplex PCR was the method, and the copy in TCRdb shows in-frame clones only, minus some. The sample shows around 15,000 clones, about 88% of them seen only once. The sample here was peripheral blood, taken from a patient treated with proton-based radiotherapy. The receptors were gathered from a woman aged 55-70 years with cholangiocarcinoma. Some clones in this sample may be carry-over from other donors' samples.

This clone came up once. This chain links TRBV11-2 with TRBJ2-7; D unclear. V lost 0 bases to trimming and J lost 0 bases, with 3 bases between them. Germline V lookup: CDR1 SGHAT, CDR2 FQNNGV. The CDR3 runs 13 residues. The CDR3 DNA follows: TGTGCCAGCAGCTTAGAGAGCTCCTACGAGCAGTACTTC. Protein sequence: CASSLESSYEQYF.

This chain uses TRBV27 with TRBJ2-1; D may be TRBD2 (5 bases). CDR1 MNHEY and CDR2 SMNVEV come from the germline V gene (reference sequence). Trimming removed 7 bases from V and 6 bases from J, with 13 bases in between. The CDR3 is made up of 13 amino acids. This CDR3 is CASKGGYVNEQFF. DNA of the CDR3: TGTGCCAGCAAAGGCGGGTACGTCAATGAGCAGTTCTTC.

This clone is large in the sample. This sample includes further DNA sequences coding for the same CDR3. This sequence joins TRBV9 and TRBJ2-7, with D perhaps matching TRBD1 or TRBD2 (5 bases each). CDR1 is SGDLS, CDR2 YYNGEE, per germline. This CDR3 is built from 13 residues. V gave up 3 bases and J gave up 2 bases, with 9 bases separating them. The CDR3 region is CASSGQGAYEQYF. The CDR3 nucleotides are TGTGCCAGCAGCGGTCAGGGAGCCTACGAGCAGTACTTC.

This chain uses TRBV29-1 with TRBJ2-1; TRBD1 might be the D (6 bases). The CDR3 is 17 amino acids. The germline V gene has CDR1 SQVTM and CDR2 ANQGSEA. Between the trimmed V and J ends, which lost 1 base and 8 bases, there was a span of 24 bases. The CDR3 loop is CSVEVVLAGTRGDEQFF. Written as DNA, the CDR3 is TGCAGCGTTGAAGTTGTTCTAGCCGGGACACGAGGCGATGAGCAGTTCTTC.

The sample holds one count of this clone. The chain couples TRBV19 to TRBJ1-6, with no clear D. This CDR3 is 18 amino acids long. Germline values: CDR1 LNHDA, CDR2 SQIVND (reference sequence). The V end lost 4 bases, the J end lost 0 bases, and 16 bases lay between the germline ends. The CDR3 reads CASSKLPELSSYNSPLHF. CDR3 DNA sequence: TGTGCCAGTAGTAAGCTCCCAGAATTGAGCTCCTATAATTCACCCCTCCACTTT.

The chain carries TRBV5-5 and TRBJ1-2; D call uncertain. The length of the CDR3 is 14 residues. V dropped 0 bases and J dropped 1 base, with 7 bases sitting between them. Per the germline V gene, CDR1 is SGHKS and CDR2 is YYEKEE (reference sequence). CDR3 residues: CASSLAPDNYGYTF. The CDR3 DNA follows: TGTGCCAGCAGCTTGGCCCCCGATAACTATGGCTACACCTTC.

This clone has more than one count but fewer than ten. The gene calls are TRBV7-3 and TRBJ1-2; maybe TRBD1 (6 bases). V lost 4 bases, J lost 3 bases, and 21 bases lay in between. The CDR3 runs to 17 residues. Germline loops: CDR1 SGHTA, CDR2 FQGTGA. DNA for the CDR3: TGTGCCAGCAGCTCCCCCTCCGGGGGCGCATGGTACTATGGCTACACCTTC. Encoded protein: CASSSPSGGAWYYGYTF.

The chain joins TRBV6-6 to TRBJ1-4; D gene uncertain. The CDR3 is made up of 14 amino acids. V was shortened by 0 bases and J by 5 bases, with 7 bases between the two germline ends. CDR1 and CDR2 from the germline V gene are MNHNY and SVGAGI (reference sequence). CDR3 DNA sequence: TGTGCCAGCAGTTACTCGTATAGAAATGAAAAACTGTTTTTT. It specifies CASSYSYRNEKLFF.

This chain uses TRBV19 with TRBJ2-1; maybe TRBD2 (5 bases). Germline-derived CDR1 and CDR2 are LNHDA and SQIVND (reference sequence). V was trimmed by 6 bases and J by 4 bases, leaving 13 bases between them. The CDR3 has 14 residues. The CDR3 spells CASSGKILYNEQFF. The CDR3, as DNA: TGTGCCAGTAGCGGGAAGATCTTATACAATGAGCAGTTCTTC.

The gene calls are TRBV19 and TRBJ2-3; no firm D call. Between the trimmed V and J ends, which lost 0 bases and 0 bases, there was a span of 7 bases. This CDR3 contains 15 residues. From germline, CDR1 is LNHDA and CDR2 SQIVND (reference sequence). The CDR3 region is CASSIDTRSTDTQYF. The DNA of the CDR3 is TGTGCCAGTAGTATAGACACCAGAAGCACAGATACGCAGTATTTT.

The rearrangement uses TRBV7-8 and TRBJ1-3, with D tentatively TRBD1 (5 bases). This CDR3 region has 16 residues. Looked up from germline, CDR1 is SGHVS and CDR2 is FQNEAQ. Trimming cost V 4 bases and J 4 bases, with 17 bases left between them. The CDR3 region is CASSWGRQGQGNTIYF. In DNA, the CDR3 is TGTGCCAGCAGCTGGGGGAGGCAGGGCCAGGGAAACACCATATATTTT. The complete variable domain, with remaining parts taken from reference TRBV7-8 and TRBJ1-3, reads GAGVSQSPRYKVAKRGQDVALRCDPISGHVSLFWYQQALGQGPEFLTYFQNEAQLDKSGLPSDRFFAERPEGSVSTLKIQRTQQEDSAVYLCASSWGRQGQGNTIYFGEGSWLTVV.

The CDR3 region is CASSYGQPGQNTF. The CDR3 nucleotides read TGCGCCAGCAGCTACGGACAGCCAGGCCAGAACACCTTC. The rearrangement links TRBV5-1 to TRBJ1-2; the D gene is possibly TRBD1 (6 bases). This CDR3 is built from 13 residues. Germline CDR1 and CDR2: SGHRS and YFSETQ. Trimming took off 3 bases at V and 12 bases at J, with 18 bases between the two ends.